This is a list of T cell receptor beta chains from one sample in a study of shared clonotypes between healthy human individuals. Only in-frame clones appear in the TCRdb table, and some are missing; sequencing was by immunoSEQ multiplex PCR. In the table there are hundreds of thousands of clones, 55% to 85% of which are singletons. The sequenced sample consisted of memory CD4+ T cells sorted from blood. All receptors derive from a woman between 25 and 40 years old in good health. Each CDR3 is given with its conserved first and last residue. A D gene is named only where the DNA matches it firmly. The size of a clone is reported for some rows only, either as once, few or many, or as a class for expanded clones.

CDR3 DNA: TGTGCCAGCAGCTTAGATCGGAATCAGCCCCAGCATTTT; CDR3 protein: CASSLDRNQPQHF; clone size: .; J gene: TRBJ1-5; D gene: .; V gene: TRBV7-2
CDR3 DNA: TGTGCCATCAGTGACAGGGGGCTAGCGGGCGGTGAGACCCAGTACTTC; CDR3 protein: CAISDRGLAGGETQYF; clone size: .; J gene: TRBJ2-5; D gene: .; V gene: TRBV10-3
CDR3 DNA: TGTGCCAGCAGCGTAGGTCAGGGGACCACCTACGAGCAGTACTTC; CDR3 protein: CASSVGQGTTYEQYF; clone size: .; J gene: TRBJ2-7; D gene: .; V gene: TRBV9
CDR3 DNA: TGTGCCAGCAGTGAAGCGCTTCAGGGGACCAGGGAGACCCAGTACTTC; CDR3 protein: CASSEALQGTRETQYF; clone size: .; J gene: TRBJ2-5; D gene: .; V gene: TRBV2
CDR3 DNA: TGTGCCAGCATGGGAGGGGTTGGTTGGGAGACCCAGTACTTC; CDR3 protein: CASMGGVGWETQYF; clone size: .; J gene: TRBJ2-5; D gene: TRBD2; V gene: TRBV2
CDR3 DNA: TGTGCCACCAGCAGGGGGACAGGGGGGAACGAGCAGTACTTC; CDR3 protein: CATSRGTGGNEQYF; clone size: .; J gene: TRBJ2-7; D gene: TRBD1; V gene: TRBV15
CDR3 DNA: TGTGCCAGCAGCTTAAAGGGACAAGAGGGCTACGAGCAGTACTTC; CDR3 protein: CASSLKGQEGYEQYF; clone size: .; J gene: TRBJ2-7; D gene: .; V gene: TRBV7-3
CDR3 DNA: TGTGCCAGTAGATCCTCAGGGCTTAGGGGTGGCACTGAAGCTTTCTTT; CDR3 protein: CASRSSGLRGGTEAFF; clone size: few; J gene: TRBJ1-1; D gene: .; V gene: TRBV19
CDR3 DNA: TGTGCCAGCAGCTCGACAGGGGAGGTTCAGCCCCAGCATTTT; CDR3 protein: CASSSTGEVQPQHF; clone size: .; J gene: TRBJ1-5; D gene: TRBD1; V gene: TRBV7-9
CDR3 DNA: TGTGCCAGCAGCCCCAACTCACACAGGGGCCAGTACGAGCAGTACTTC; CDR3 protein: CASSPNSHRGQYEQYF; clone size: .; J gene: TRBJ2-7; D gene: TRBD1; V gene: TRBV28
CDR3 DNA: TGTGCCAGTAGTATGCGTCAGACCTATGGCTACACCTTC; CDR3 protein: CASSMRQTYGYTF; clone size: .; J gene: TRBJ1-2; D gene: .; V gene: TRBV19
CDR3 DNA: TGTGCCAGTAGTAATCAGGGGGGAGGCTCCTACGAGCAGTACTTC; CDR3 protein: CASSNQGGGSYEQYF; clone size: .; J gene: TRBJ2-7; D gene: .; V gene: TRBV19
CDR3 DNA: TGTGCCAGCAGCAGACAGGGAAGCACAGATACGCAGTATTTT; CDR3 protein: CASSRQGSTDTQYF; clone size: .; J gene: TRBJ2-3; D gene: TRBD1; V gene: TRBV28
CDR3 DNA: TGTGCCAGCAGCACCCTAGCGGGAGGGGGCTACAATGAGCAGTTCTTC; CDR3 protein: CASSTLAGGGYNEQFF; clone size: few; J gene: TRBJ2-1; D gene: TRBD2; V gene: TRBV27
CDR3 DNA: TGTGCCAGCAGTTCGCCGGGGAGACAGACATCGGCCCACACCTACGAGCAGTACTTC; CDR3 protein: CASSSPGRQTSAHTYEQYF; clone size: .; J gene: TRBJ2-7; D gene: .; V gene: TRBV21-1
CDR3 DNA: TGTGCCAGCAGTTGGGCGGGGGCTGAAGCTTTCTTT; CDR3 protein: CASSWAGAEAFF; clone size: .; J gene: TRBJ1-1; D gene: .; V gene: TRBV28
CDR3 DNA: TGTGCCAGCAGCCCACCAGGGGCGGGTGGTCAGCCCCAGCATTTT; CDR3 protein: CASSPPGAGGQPQHF; clone size: .; J gene: TRBJ1-5; D gene: .; V gene: TRBV7-2